The 8 T cell receptor beta chains given below trace back to one sample, sequenced in a study of tumor-infiltrating lymphocytes in primary liver carcinoma (dated by TCRdb to the late 2010s). The sequencer listed for this sample is Illumina HiSeq 2500. Starting from 500 to 650 ng total RNA, TCRbeta-specific cDNA was produced by reverse transcription with a constant-region primer and ProtoScript II reverse transcriptase. TCRbeta libraries were built with three nested multiplex PCR rounds, a slightly modified ARM-PCR procedure. Each of the first two PCR rounds ran for around 9 cycles and used multiplex TRBV1-TRBV30 forward primers together with a Cbeta reverse primer. TCRdb reprocessed the public reads (quality trimming at Q25 with fastp, clone calling with MiXCR) and kept in-frame beta chains. Entries are consolidated by CDR3 protein sequence, retaining the most common genes and DNA. The sample table lists 300,000 to 350,000 distinct CDR3 sequences, 65% of them with a count of one. Jointly, the top ten make up 5.5% to 7% of the sample.

Blood RNA was extracted from unsorted whole blood with TRIzol reagent; germline DNA came from the DNeasy Blood & Tissue kit. Sequencing was done on a sample of peripheral blood. The origin of the receptors is a man between 35 and 55 years old with primary liver carcinoma and hepatitis B virus infection.

In this sample, this clonotype turned up many times. This chain links TRBV10-3 with TRBJ2-2, with unresolved D. V gave up 6 bases and J gave up 8 bases, with 10 bases separating them. This CDR3 has 12 amino acids. CDR1 is ENHRY, CDR2 SYGVKD, per germline. CDR3 amino acids: CAIRSSGGELFF. In nucleotides, the CDR3 is TGTGCCATCAGGAGTTCCGGGGGGGAGCTGTTTTTT.

To note about this clonotype: A read error may explain this, as a much larger clone is one base away. The gene calls are TRBV6-6 and TRBJ1-2; TRBD1 is a possible D gene (6 bases). Trimming stripped 1 base from V and 5 bases from J, with 8 bases between. In germline, CDR1 is MNHNY, CDR2 SVGAGI (reference sequence). The CDR3 has 13 residues. CDR3 coding DNA: TGTGCCAGCAGTTACTTCCAGGGGTATGGCTACACCTTC. Translation gives CASSYFQGYGYTF.

Of note for this clonotype: The CDR3 ends on some other residue instead of the conserved phenylalanine or tryptophan, so this is likely a read error. V usage is TRBV6-5 and J usage is TRBJ2-7, with D possibly called TRBD1 or TRBD2 (5 bases each). With 4 bases removed from V and 3 bases from J, the gap between germline ends came to 13 bases. The CDR3 consists of 14 residues. Germline values: CDR1 MNHEY, CDR2 SVGAGI. The CDR3 DNA reads TGTGCCAGCAGTTCTACGGGGCAGATCTACGAGCAGTACATC. Encoded protein: CASSSTGQIYEQYI.

At least ten counts were recorded for this clonotype. This chain joins TRBV12-3 or TRBV12-4 and TRBJ1-5; possible D gene TRBD1, 5 bases. Trimming removed 5 bases from V and 5 bases from J, with 13 bases in between. The CDR3 runs to 14 residues. The CDR3 region has the DNA TGTGCCAGCAGTACCCGGGGCGCTGATCAGCCCCAGCATTTT. It yields the protein CASSTRGADQPQHF.

In regard to this clonotype: One end of the junction does not line up with germline, which may come from a read error. CDR3 sequence (DNA): TGCGCCAGCAGTCAGGGTTACGATCAGTACTTC. Its protein product is CASSQGYDQYF. The rearrangement uses TRBV23-1 and TRBJ2-7; unclear D gene. TRBV23-1 is treated as an ORF (open reading frame) with a function not yet certain. The CDR3 is 11 residues long.

Here the CDR3 DNA reads TGTGCCAGCAGTGAAGCTAAGACAGGGTCCAATCAGCCCCAGCATTTT. Translation: CASSEAKTGSNQPQHF. The rearrangement links TRBV6-1 to TRBJ1-5; 7 nucleotides align to TRBD1. The V gene end was trimmed by 0 bases and the J gene end by 3 bases; junction bases not matched to a gene: 5. CDR1 and CDR2 (germline): MNHNS, SASEGT. CDR3 length: 16 amino acids.

There are many counts of this clonotype. The CDR3 DNA reads as TGCGCCAGCAGCCAAGGCTCCCTAGCGGGGCAAGAGACCCAGTACTTC. Translation gives CASSQGSLAGQETQYF. The gene calls are TRBV4-3 and TRBJ2-5; 9 bases map to TRBD2. V was clipped by 1 base and J by 2 bases; unmatched bases: 5. In germline, CDR1 is LGHNA, CDR2 YSLEER. This CDR3 contains 16 residues.

The chain has TRBV14 and TRBJ2-2, with unresolved D. CDR1 SGHDN and CDR2 FVKESK come from the germline V gene. Trimming removed 4 bases from V and 6 bases from J, with 9 bases in between. The CDR3 totals 13 residues. The CDR3 nucleotides are TGTGCCAGCAGCCGGTCACAGCCCGGGGAGCTGTTTTTT. Translated: CASSRSQPGELFF. Looking up the rest from reference TRBV14 and TRBJ2-2 gives the full variable domain: EAGVTQFPSHSVIEKGQTVTLRCDPISGHDNLYWYRRVMGKEIKFLLHFVKESKQDESGMPNNRFLAERTGGTYSTLKVQPAELEDSGVYFCASSRSQPGELFFGEGSRLTVL.